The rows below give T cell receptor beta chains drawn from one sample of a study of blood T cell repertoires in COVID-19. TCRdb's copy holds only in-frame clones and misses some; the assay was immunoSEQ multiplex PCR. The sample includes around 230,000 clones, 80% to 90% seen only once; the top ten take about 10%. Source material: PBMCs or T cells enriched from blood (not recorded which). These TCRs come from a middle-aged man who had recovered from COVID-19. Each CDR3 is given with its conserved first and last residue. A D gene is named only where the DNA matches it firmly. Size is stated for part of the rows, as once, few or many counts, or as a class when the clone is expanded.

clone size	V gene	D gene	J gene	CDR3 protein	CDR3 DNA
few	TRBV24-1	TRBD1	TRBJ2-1	CATSDLRTGSSYNEQFF	TGTGCCACCAGTGATTTGCGGACAGGGAGTTCCTACAATGAGCAGTTCTTC
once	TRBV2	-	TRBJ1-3	CASKESMDRTGNTIYF	TGTGCCAGCAAGGAATCGATGGACAGAACTGGAAACACCATATATTTT
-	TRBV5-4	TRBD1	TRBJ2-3	CASRPQGAGSTDTQYF	TGTGCCAGCAGACCACAGGGGGCCGGCAGCACAGATACGCAGTATTTT
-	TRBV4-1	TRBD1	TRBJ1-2	CASSQPLTPGQGILGILGYTF	TGCGCCAGCAGCCAACCCCTGACTCCGGGACAGGGGATTCTTGGGATTCTTGGCTACACCTTC
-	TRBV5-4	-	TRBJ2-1	CASSSQGRHEEQFF	TGTGCCAGCAGCTCGCAGGGAAGGCACGAGGAGCAGTTCTTC
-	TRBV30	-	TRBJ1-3	CAWSHSGNTIYF	TGTGCCTGGAGCCACTCTGGAAACACCATATATTTT
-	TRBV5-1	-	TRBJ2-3	CASSAGLPSDTQYF	TGCGCCAGCAGCGCGGGACTTCCTTCGGATACGCAGTATTTT
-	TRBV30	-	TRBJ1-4	CAWTSLEQGGDEKLFF	TGTGCCTGGACGTCTTTAGAACAGGGAGGGGATGAAAAACTGTTTTTT
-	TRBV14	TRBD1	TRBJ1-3	CASSQGGDSVIIRISGNTIYF	TGTGCCAGCAGCCAAGGGGGGGACAGCGTGATCATTAGGATCTCTGGAAACACCATATATTTT
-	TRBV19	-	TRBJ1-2	CASSIRGDYGYTF	TGTGCCAGTAGTATCCGGGGGGACTATGGCTACACCTTC
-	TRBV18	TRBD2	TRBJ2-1	CASSPGLAIYNEQFF	TGTGCCAGCTCACCGGGACTAGCTATCTACAATGAGCAGTTCTTC
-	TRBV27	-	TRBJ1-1	CASSLQGTTNTEAFF	TGTGCCAGCAGTTTGCAGGGGACCACGAACACTGAAGCTTTCTTT
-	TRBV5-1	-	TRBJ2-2	CASSLARGGTNTGELFF	TGCGCCAGCAGCTTGGCTAGGGGTGGAACGAACACCGGGGAGCTGTTTTTT
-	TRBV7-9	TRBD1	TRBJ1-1	CASSPDKLGQGPKNTEAFF	TGTGCCAGCAGCCCTGACAAGCTCGGACAGGGCCCCAAGAACACTGAAGCTTTCTTT
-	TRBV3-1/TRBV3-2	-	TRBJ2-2	CASSQDWAGTGELFF	TGTGCCAGCAGCCAAGATTGGGCGGGCACCGGGGAGCTGTTTTTT
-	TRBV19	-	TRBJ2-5	CATRGLAQETQYF	TGTGCCACCCGTGGGCTAGCGCAAGAGACCCAGTACTTC
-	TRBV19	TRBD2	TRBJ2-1	CASKGTNPTGQFF	TGTGCCAGTAAGGGGACTAACCCAACGGGGCAGTTCTTC
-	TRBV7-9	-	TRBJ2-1	CASSLALQGTYNEQFF	TGTGCCAGCAGCTTAGCATTACAGGGAACCTACAATGAGCAGTTCTTC
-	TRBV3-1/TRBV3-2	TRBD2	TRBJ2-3	CASSHGAGAPSTDTQYF	TGTGCCAGCAGCCATGGAGCGGGAGCACCTAGCACAGATACGCAGTATTTT
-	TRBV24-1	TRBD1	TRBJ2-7	CATSDLPPGGTVYEQYF	TGTGCCACCAGTGATTTGCCCCCAGGGGGAACAGTCTACGAGCAGTACTTC
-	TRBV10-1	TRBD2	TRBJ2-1	CASSESSGIHNEQFF	TGCGCCAGCAGTGAGTCTAGCGGGATACACAATGAGCAGTTCTTC
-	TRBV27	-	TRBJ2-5	CASRADSQETQYF	TGTGCCAGCAGGGCGGACAGCCAAGAGACCCAGTACTTC
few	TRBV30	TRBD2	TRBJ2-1	CAWSRRTSGSYNEQFF	TGTGCCTGGAGCCGCCGGACTAGCGGGAGTTATAATGAGCAGTTCTTC
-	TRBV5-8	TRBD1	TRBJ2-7	CASSLGQGVAYEQYF	TGTGCCAGCAGCTTGGGACAGGGGGTTGCCTACGAGCAGTACTTC
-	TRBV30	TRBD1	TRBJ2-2	CAWSVYRGNTGELFF	TGTGCCTGGAGTGTATACAGGGGGAACACCGGGGAGCTGTTTTTT
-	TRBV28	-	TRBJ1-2	CASSYRASYYGYTF	TGTGCCAGCAGTTACAGGGCGTCTTATTATGGCTACACCTTC
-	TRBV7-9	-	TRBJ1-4	CASSSEPNYRVGGEKLFF	TGTGCCAGCAGCTCCGAACCAAACTACAGGGTCGGAGGCGAAAAACTGTTTTTT
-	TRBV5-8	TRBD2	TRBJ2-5	CASSLGLKRGGEETQYF	TGTGCCAGCAGCTTGGGCCTCAAGCGGGGTGGGGAAGAGACCCAGTACTTC
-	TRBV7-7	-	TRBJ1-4	CASSRGQSSNEKLFF	TGTGCCAGCAGTCGAGGACAGTCCTCTAATGAAAAACTGTTTTTT
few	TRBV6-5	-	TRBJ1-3	CASSYVSGNTIYF	TGTGCCAGCAGTTATGTGTCAGGAAACACCATATATTTT
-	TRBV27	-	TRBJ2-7	CASSLGQPTSYEQYF	TGTGCCAGCAGCCTCGGACAGCCCACCTCCTACGAGCAGTACTTC
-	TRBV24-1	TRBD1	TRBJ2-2	CATKGQGAVGELFF	TGTGCCACGAAGGGACAGGGGGCGGTCGGGGAGCTGTTTTTT
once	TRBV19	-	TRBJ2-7	CASSNRVHEQYF	TGTGCCAGTAGCAACAGGGTCCACGAGCAGTACTTC
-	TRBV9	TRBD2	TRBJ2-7	CASSHTSVTYEQYF	TGTGCCAGCAGCCATACTAGCGTAACCTACGAGCAGTACTTC
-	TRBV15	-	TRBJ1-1	CATSRVGLGNTEAFF	TGTGCCACCAGCAGAGTTGGCCTAGGGAACACTGAAGCTTTCTTT
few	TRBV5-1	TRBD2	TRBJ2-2	CASSPGLAGVSGELFF	TGCGCCAGCAGCCCCGGACTAGCGGGAGTGTCGGGGGAGCTGTTTTTT
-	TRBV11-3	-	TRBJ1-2	CASSSVPGQEDYGYTF	TGTGCCAGCAGCTCGGTGCCGGGACAAGAAGACTATGGCTACACCTTC
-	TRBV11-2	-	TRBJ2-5	CASSLDPNPQQETQYF	TGTGCCAGCAGCTTAGATCCGAACCCCCAGCAAGAGACCCAGTACTTC
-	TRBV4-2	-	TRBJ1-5	CASSQEGGGQPQHF	TGTGCCAGCAGCCAAGAAGGCGGGGGGCAGCCCCAGCATTTT
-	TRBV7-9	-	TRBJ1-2	CASSPVGARLYGYTF	TGTGCCAGCAGCCCAGTGGGGGCCCGTCTTTATGGCTACACCTTC
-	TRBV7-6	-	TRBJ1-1	CASSQQGGSTEAFF	TGTGCCAGCAGCCAACAGGGAGGGTCCACTGAAGCTTTCTTT
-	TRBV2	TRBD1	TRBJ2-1	CASRPPGQGVNEQFF	TGTGCCAGCAGACCCCCCGGACAGGGAGTTAATGAGCAGTTCTTC
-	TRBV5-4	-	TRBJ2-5	CASSLADVGSQETQYF	TGTGCCAGCAGCTTGGCCGATGTGGGCAGTCAAGAGACCCAGTACTTC
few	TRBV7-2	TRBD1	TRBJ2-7	CASSSTGSSYEQYF	TGTGCCAGCAGCTCGACAGGGAGCTCCTACGAGCAGTACTTC
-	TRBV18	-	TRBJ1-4	CASSPTTGSNEKLFF	TGTGCCAGCTCACCCACTACAGGTTCAAATGAAAAACTGTTTTTT
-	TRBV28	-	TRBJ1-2	CASSLGGSTNYGYTF	TGTGCCAGCAGTTTAGGGGGGTCCACTAACTATGGCTACACCTTC
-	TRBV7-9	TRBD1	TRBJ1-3	CASSRDRGNTIYF	TGTGCCAGCAGTCGGGACAGGGGAAACACCATATATTTT
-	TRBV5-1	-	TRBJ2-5	CASSLNRVETQYF	TGCGCCAGCAGCTTGAACAGGGTCGAGACCCAGTACTTC
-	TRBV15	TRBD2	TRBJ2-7	CATSPTAGGPRRSYEQYF	TGTGCCACCAGCCCAACAGCGGGAGGGCCCCGCCGCTCCTACGAGCAGTACTTC
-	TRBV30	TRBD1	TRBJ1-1	CAWSVWREPGQGVQAFF	TGTGCCTGGAGTGTATGGCGCGAACCGGGACAGGGGGTCCAAGCTTTCTTT
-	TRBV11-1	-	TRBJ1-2	CASSLEEGGYGYTF	TGTGCCAGCAGCTTAGAGGAGGGCGGATATGGCTACACCTTC
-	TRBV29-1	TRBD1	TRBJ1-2	CSAIQGRRGYTF	TGCAGCGCCATACAGGGGAGGAGAGGCTACACCTTC
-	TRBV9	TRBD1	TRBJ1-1	CASSSLRGPGTEAFF	TGTGCCAGCAGCTCGCTCAGGGGGCCAGGGACTGAAGCTTTCTTT
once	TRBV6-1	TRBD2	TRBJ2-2	CASSEAGGGTGELFF	TGTGCCAGCAGTGAAGCCGGGGGAGGGACCGGGGAGCTGTTTTTT
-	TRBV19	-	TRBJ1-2	CASSIEGATYGYTF	TGTGCCAGTAGTATCGAGGGCGCCACCTATGGCTACACCTTC